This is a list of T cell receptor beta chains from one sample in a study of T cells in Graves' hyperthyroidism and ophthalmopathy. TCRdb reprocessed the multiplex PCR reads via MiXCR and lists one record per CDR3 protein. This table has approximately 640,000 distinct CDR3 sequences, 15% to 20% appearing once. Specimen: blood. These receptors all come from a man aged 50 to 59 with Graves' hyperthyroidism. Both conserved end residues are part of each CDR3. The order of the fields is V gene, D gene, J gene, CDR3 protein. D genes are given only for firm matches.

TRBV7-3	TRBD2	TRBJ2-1	CASSQLAGGPNEQFF
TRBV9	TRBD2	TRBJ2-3	CASSVGEGLDTDTQYF
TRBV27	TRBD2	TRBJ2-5	CASSPGTSIQETQYF
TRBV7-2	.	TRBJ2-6	CASSLSAGGGSGANVLTF
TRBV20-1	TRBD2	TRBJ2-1	CSARRPAAGGPLHYNEQFF
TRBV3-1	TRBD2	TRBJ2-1	CASSRTSGRGQFF
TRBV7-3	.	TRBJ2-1	CASSQVGGTYNEQFF
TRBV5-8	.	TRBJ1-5	CASSLSGRAFQPQHF
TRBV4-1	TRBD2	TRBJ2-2	CASSQGGLAGSPDAGELFF
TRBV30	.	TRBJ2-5	CAWSQYAQETQYF
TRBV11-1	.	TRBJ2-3	CASSLSYSVNRDTQYF
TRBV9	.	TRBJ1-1	CASSVAVVTSETEAFF
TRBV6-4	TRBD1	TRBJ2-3	CASSDESGGGYTQYF
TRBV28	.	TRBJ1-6	CASSFSLGRDSPLHF
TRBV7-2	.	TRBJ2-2	CASSTQRAGELFF
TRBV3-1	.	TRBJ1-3	CASSHRTGVSGNTIYF
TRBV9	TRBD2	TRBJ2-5	CASSARTSEETQYF
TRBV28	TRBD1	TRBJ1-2	CASRRDRVDGYTF
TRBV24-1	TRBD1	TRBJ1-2	CATSGTGASFDYTF
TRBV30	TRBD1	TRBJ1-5	CAWNGQGNYQPQHF
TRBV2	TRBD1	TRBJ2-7	CASTRTGSEQYF
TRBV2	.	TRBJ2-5	CASTPTGSQETQYF
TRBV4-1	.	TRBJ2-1	CASSQERKTYEQFF
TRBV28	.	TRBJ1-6	CASQDYNSPLHF
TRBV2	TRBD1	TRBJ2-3	CASSAGQGADTQYF
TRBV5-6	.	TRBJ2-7	CASSLVFGGGSYEQYF
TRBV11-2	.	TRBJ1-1	CASSFMRAVKFGTEAFF
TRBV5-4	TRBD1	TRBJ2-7	CASSPLSGQVGEQYF
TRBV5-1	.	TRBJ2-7	CASSWERGEQYF
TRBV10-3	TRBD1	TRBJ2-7	CAISLTGNYEQYF
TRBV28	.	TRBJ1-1	CASTARGAVRETEAFF
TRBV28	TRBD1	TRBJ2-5	CASTGTGGLLQETQYF
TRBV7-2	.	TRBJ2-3	CANKGWTGTDTQYF
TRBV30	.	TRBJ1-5	CAWSEGRAGSNQPQHF
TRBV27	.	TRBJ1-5	CASSLGRAATQHF